One and the same sample provided the 15 T cell receptor beta chains below, sequenced in a study of blood T cell repertoires in COVID-19. The table came from immunoSEQ multiplex PCR; TCRdb's copy has only in-frame clones and leaves some out. The sample shows about 130,000 clones, roughly four fifths of them seen only once. The sequencing sample was made of peripheral blood. Source of these receptors: a woman in her forties or fifties with acute or convalescent COVID-19.

The J gene is TRBJ1-5, the V gene TRBV19; a possible D gene is TRBD1 (5 bases). Trimming took 6 bases from V and 3 from J, leaving 24 bases between them. Germline-derived CDR1 and CDR2 are LNHDA and SQIVND (reference sequence). This CDR3 has 18 amino acids. CDR3 region: CASSLRGGGAINNQPQHF. DNA of the CDR3: TGTGCCAGTAGCCTTAGGGGAGGAGGGGCGATTAACAATCAGCCCCAGCATTTT.

V usage is TRBV7-9 and J usage is TRBJ2-3; D gene ambiguous. V gave up 3 bases and J gave up 2 bases, with 6 bases separating them. The CDR3 is made up of 13 amino acids. Germline CDR1 and CDR2: SEHNR and FQNEAQ (reference sequence). The CDR3 here is CASSFRVTDTQYF. CDR3 coding DNA: TGTGCCAGCAGCTTCCGTGTCACAGATACGCAGTATTTT.

The chain links TRBV5-4 to TRBJ1-1, with 7 bases that match TRBD1. V gave up 1 base and J gave up 3 bases; unmatched junction bases: 6. Germline V lookup: CDR1 SGHNT, CDR2 YYREEE (reference sequence). The CDR3 loop spans 15 amino acids. CDR3: CASSLRQGGDTEAFF. CDR3 DNA sequence: TGTGCCAGCAGCTTGCGACAGGGCGGGGACACTGAAGCTTTCTTT. The entire variable domain, with the rest obtained from reference TRBV5-4 and TRBJ1-1, is as follows: ETGVTQSPTHLIKTRGQQVTLRCSSQSGHNTVSWYQQALGQGPQFIFQYYREEENGRGNFPPRFSGLQFPNYSSELNVNALELDDSALYLCASSLRQGGDTEAFFGQGTRLTVV.

The chain joins TRBV5-1 to TRBJ2-2; D is unclear. Trimming shortened V by 0 bases and J by 6 bases, and 12 bases separated the two germline ends. The CDR3 runs to 15 residues. The germline CDR1 and CDR2 sequences are SGHRS and YFSETQ. CDR3 coding DNA: TGCGCCAGCAGCTTGGGGCTAGTGATGTCCGGGGAGCTGTTTTTT. It is translated as CASSLGLVMSGELFF.

The chain recombines TRBV6-5 with TRBJ1-1; D possibly corresponds to TRBD1 (6 bases). Germline assignment: CDR1 MNHEY and CDR2 SVGAGI. The CDR3 has 13 amino acids. The V end was cut by 5 bases, the J end by 6 bases, with 13 bases between. CDR3 bases: TGTGCCAGCAGTCGCACAGGGAATGCTGAAGCTTTCTTT. Encoded protein: CASSRTGNAEAFF.

The V gene is TRBV11-2, the J gene TRBJ2-2, with 8 nucleotides matching TRBD2. This CDR3 spans 15 amino acids. The germline V gene encodes CDR1 SGHAT and CDR2 FQNNGV. After removal of 7 bases from V and 3 bases from J, the junction contained 7 bases not matched to a gene. CDR3: CASTNGRGDTGELFF. For the CDR3, the DNA is TGTGCCAGCACCAACGGGCGGGGGGACACCGGGGAGCTGTTTTTT.

This chain connects TRBV18 to TRBJ2-7, with 8 bases matching TRBD1. There are 17 residues in the CDR3. CDR1 and CDR2 (germline): KGHSH, LQKENI. V was clipped by 2 bases and J by 3 bases; unmatched bases: 12. The CDR3 nucleotides read TGTGCCAGCTCACCAACTCCCTCCGGTGACAGGGGCTACGAGCAGTACTTC. Translating gives CASSPTPSGDRGYEQYF. Looking up the rest from reference TRBV18 and TRBJ2-7 gives the full variable domain: NAGVMQNPRHLVRRRGQEARLRCSPMKGHSHVYWYRQLPEEGLKFMVYLQKENIIDESGMPKERFSAEFPKEGPSILRIQQVVRGDSAAYFCASSPTPSGDRGYEQYFGPGTRLTVT.

This clone showed up just once. The genes are TRBV7-9 and TRBJ2-1, with D possibly TRBD2 on 6 matching bases. V lost 6 bases to trimming and J lost 6 bases, with 18 bases between them. The CDR3 covers 15 residues. CDR1 and CDR2 from the germline V gene are SEHNR and FQNEAQ (reference sequence). The CDR3 region is CASSPSKGLLNEQFF. CDR3 in DNA: TGTGCCAGCAGTCCTTCAAAGGGACTCCTCAATGAGCAGTTCTTC.

V and J are TRBV7-8 and TRBJ2-7; 7 bases agree with TRBD1. The junction had 10 bases not matched to a gene; V was cut back by 4 bases and J by 4 bases. The CDR3 is made up of 15 amino acids. Germline CDR1 reads SGHVS; CDR2 reads FQNEAQ. The CDR3 sequence: CASSSKRTGVYEQYF. CDR3 DNA sequence: TGTGCCAGCAGCTCAAAAAGGACAGGAGTTTACGAGCAGTACTTC.

The chain uses TRBV6-5 and TRBJ1-5, with D perhaps TRBD1 (5 bases). Germline V gene data show CDR1 as MNHEY and CDR2 as SVGAGI. Deletions cut 4 bases from V and 8 bases from J, with 15 bases between. The CDR3 consists of 14 residues. Written as DNA, the CDR3 is TGTGCCAGCAGTTTTGCTCGGGGGAAAGAGCCCCAGCATTTT. Encoded protein: CASSFARGKEPQHF.

The chain joins TRBV12-3 or TRBV12-4 to TRBJ1-1; 9 bases fit TRBD1. This CDR3 spans 13 amino acids. Unmatched junction bases numbered 0, after V lost 1 base and J lost 6 bases. Here the CDR3 DNA reads TGTGCCAGCAGTTTAGGACAGGGGGCTGAAGCTTTCTTT. It encodes CASSLGQGAEAFF.

The V gene is TRBV3-1 (or the pseudogene TRBV3-2), the J gene TRBJ1-2; D is ambiguous. Per germline, CDR1 LGHDT and CDR2 YNNKEL (reference sequence). With 1 base removed from V and 0 bases from J, the gap between germline ends came to 9 bases. The CDR3 length is 15 residues. CDR3 region: CASSQVLTANYGYTF. In DNA form, the CDR3 reads TGTGCCAGCAGCCAAGTCCTTACAGCTAACTATGGCTACACCTTC.

This chain links TRBV7-8 with TRBJ2-7, with TRBD2 as a possible D gene (5 bases). Germline V lookup: CDR1 SGHVS, CDR2 FQNEAQ. The CDR3 is 16 residues long. V shed 2 bases and J shed 1 base, with 15 bases lying between them. CDR3 nucleotides: TGTGCCAGCAGCTTAACCATCACCGGGGTTTCCTACGAGCAGTACTTC. Translated, it gives CASSLTITGVSYEQYF.

The V and J genes are TRBV12-3 or TRBV12-4 and TRBJ1-2, with TRBD1 matching over 11 bases. CDR3 size: 13 residues. The junction had 4 bases not matched to a gene; V was cut back by 7 bases and J by 6 bases. The DNA for the CDR3 is TGTGCCAGCATCCTGGACAGGGGGCATGGCTACACCTTC. It codes for CASILDRGHGYTF.

About this clone: Other nucleotide sequences from this sample produce the same CDR3. The V gene is TRBV15, the J gene TRBJ1-5; the D is unclear. The CDR3 has 15 residues. With 0 bases removed from V and 0 bases from J, the gap between germline ends came to 6 bases. Germline V gives CDR1 LNHNV, CDR2 YYDKDF (reference sequence). This CDR3 is CATSRDQASNQPQHF. Here the CDR3 DNA reads TGTGCCACCAGCAGAGACCAGGCTAGCAATCAGCCCCAGCATTTT. The full variable domain, with the rest looked up from reference TRBV15 and TRBJ1-5, is DAMVIQNPRYQVTQFGKPVTLSCSQTLNHNVMYWYQQKSSQAPKLLFHYYDKDFNNEADTPDNFQSRRPNTSFCFLDIRSPGLGDTAMYLCATSRDQASNQPQHFGDGTRLSIL.